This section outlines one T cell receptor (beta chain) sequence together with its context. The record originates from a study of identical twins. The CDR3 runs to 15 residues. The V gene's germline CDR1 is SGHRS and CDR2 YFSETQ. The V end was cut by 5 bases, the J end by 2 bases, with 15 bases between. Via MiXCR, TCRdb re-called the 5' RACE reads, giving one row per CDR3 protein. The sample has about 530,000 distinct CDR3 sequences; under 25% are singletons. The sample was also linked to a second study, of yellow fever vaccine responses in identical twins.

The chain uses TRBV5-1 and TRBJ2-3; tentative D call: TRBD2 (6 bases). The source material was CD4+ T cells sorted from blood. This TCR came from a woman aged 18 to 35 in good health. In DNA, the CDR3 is TGCGCCAGCAGACAAACCGGGACTTACACAGATACGCAGTATTTT. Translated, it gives CASRQTGTYTDTQYF. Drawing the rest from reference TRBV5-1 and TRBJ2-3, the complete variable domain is KAGVTQTPRYLIKTRGQQVTLSCSPISGHRSVSWYQQTPGQGLQFLFEYFSETQRNKGNFPGRFSGRQFSNSRSEMNVSTLELGDSALYLCASRQTGTYTDTQYFGPGTRLTVL.